The clone carrying this T cell receptor (beta chain) showed up just a few times. No antigen is known for it. The sample is drawn from a study of cytomegalovirus exposure and HLA in healthy donors. Whole-study findings and limits: A later analysis linked a missense variant in DCLRE1C to the trimming of TCR beta V and J genes.

Germline V gene data show CDR1 as SEHNR and CDR2 as FQNEAQ (reference sequence). V shed 5 bases and J shed 5 bases, with 13 bases lying between them. The length of the CDR3 is 14 residues. Primers: 60 Vbeta forward and 13 Jbeta reverse. Sequencing used immunoSEQ multiplex PCR; TCRdb keeps in-frame clones, though not all of them. The repertoire holds tens of thousands of clones, with about 68% as singletons. The sample taken for sequencing was PBMCs. The gene calls are TRBV7-9 and TRBJ1-5; unclear D gene. The sequence derives from a human donor in good health. The CDR3 region has the DNA TGTGCCAGCAGCCTCTACGGTCGGGATCAGCCCCAGCATTTT. This encodes CASSLYGRDQPQHF.